A single T cell receptor beta chain is shown here with its context. At one of its ends the junction is not consistent with the germline gene, which may arise from a read error. The CDR3 end lies 3 residues beyond the end of the read and is filled in from the germline J gene. This entry comes from a study of T cells in women clearing cervical HPV infection. The data were produced by immunoSEQ multiplex PCR, yet TCRdb's version contains in-frame clones alone and is incomplete. The data include some 23,000 clones; the top ten clones carry 7.5% to 9.5%. Germline V gene lookup returns CDR1 LGHNA and CDR2 YNFKEQ. This CDR3 has 16 amino acids.

This sequence originates from a woman aged 18 to 75 with a cervical HPV16 infection that either progressed to CIN3+ or cleared (not recorded which). Sample: blood buffy coat. The chain combines TRBV4-2 with TRBJ1-4; the match to TRBD1 covers 9 bases. The DNA read from the CDR3 is TGCGCCAGCAGCCTTATGCCCGGGACAGGGAATGAAAAA. Translated, it gives CASSLMPGTGNEK. In full, the CDR3 is CASSLMPGTGNEKLFF.